The source of this T cell receptor (beta chain) is a study of human T cells and chemical hapten exposure. The wider study: Doses of diphenylcyclopropenone went to the patients' scalps weekly throughout the roughly 25-week study. Broader study findings: Controls formed significantly fewer large CDR3 similarity clusters than expanded TCRs did. Unchanged with DPC sensitization were TCRs above 1 in 1000 frequency.

Regarding time point: patch test 3, about 24 weeks after DPC sensitization. Treatment specified: therapeutic diphenylcyclopropenone sensitization with weekly scalp DPC. Comment on this clonotype: Antigen specificity is unknown.

CDR3 length equals 14 residues. The germline CDR1 and CDR2 sequences are MNHEY and SVGAGI. With V trimmed by 6 bases and J by 1 base, 6 bases remained unmatched. The library labeled individual cDNA molecules by adding unique molecular identifiers to them. TCRdb re-derived calls from the RACE reads in MiXCR, one entry per CDR3 protein. This sample yields 85,000 to 100,000 distinct CDR3 sequences, of which about 28% are seen a single time; 10% belongs to the top ten. Material: whole blood, obtained in connection with sensitization to the hapten diphenylcyclopropenone (DPC). The TCR sequence derives from a man in his forties with alopecia areata. Some clones in this sample may be carry-over from other donors' samples. The V and J genes are TRBV6-5 and TRBJ2-7; TRBD1 aligns across 7 bases. The CDR3, as DNA: TGTGCCAGCAGCATACCGGGACAGTCCTACGAGCAGTACTTC. The encoded protein is CASSIPGQSYEQYF.